These 10 T cell receptor beta chains came from one sample sequenced in a study of control samples from healthy donors and cancer patients. Measured with immunoSEQ multiplex PCR; TCRdb has only the in-frame clones, and not every one. The sample carries about 82,000 clones, about 93% recorded once. The sequenced material came from blood. These receptors were taken from a woman aged 18-35 years in good health.

The chain uses TRBV5-4 and TRBJ2-7, with 9 positions matching TRBD1. Losses at the gene ends were 6 bases for V and 7 bases for J; bases not matched to a gene: 8. CDR3 length: 13 residues. Germline CDR1 is SGHNT and CDR2 is YYREEE (reference sequence). The CDR3 loop reads CASTMTGGGEQYF. The CDR3 DNA reads as TGTGCCAGCACCATGACAGGGGGAGGAGAGCAGTACTTC.

This clone was recorded once. The V call is TRBV27, the J call TRBJ2-7; a weak D match, TRBD1 (6 bases). The CDR3 loop spans 15 amino acids. CDR1 and CDR2 (germline): MNHEY, SMNVEV (reference sequence). Trimming took off 5 bases at V and 0 bases at J, with 14 bases between the two ends. The DNA for the CDR3 is TGTGCCAGCAGTCCATACGACAGGAGCTCCTACGAGCAGTACTTC. This encodes CASSPYDRSSYEQYF.

This clone was picked up a small number of times. This chain links TRBV12-5 with TRBJ1-1, with D possibly TRBD1 on 6 matching bases. Germline V gene lookup returns CDR1 LGHNT and CDR2 FRNRAP. The CDR3 covers 13 residues. V lost 7 bases and J 0 bases, leaving 9 bases between the germline ends. In DNA, the CDR3 is TGTGCTAGTGCCAGGACAGTGAACACTGAAGCTTTCTTT. Protein product: CASARTVNTEAFF.

The genes are TRBV11-3 and TRBJ2-1; no reliable D call. Germline values: CDR1 SGHNT, CDR2 YENEEA. This CDR3 contains 13 residues. V lost 3 bases and J lost 5, with 8 bases in between. CDR3 region: CASSFQTDNEQFF. CDR3 DNA sequence: TGTGCCAGCAGCTTTCAAACTGACAATGAGCAGTTCTTC.

The chain links TRBV21-1 to TRBJ2-7. TRBV21-1 is annotated as a pseudogene. The CDR3 loop spans 15 amino acids. The CDR3 here is CASSKGRDGSYEQYF. In DNA, the CDR3 is TGTGCCAGCAGCAAAGGCCGGGACGGTTCCTACGAGCAGTACTTC.

V and J are TRBV19 and TRBJ2-5, with D perhaps matching TRBD1 or TRBD2 (7 bases each). V lost 10 bases, J lost 3 bases, and 18 bases lay in between. The germline gives CDR1 LNHDA, CDR2 SQIVND (reference sequence). The CDR3 totals 14 residues. The CDR3 coding sequence is TGTGCCACCCGGTCGACAGGGAGGGAAGAGACCCAGTACTTC. Translation gives CATRSTGREETQYF.

The sample holds one count of this clone. The chain carries TRBV5-1 and TRBJ2-7; D might be TRBD2 (5 bases). Germline V CDR1 and CDR2: SGHRS, YFSETQ. V gave up 4 bases and J gave up 0 bases, with 11 bases separating them. CDR3 size: 14 residues. This CDR3 is CASSPRGLSYEQYF. CDR3 coding DNA: TGCGCCAGCAGCCCGCGCGGACTCTCCTACGAGCAGTACTTC.

This chain links TRBV21-1 with TRBJ1-2. TRBV21-1 is shown as a pseudogene. The CDR3 is made up of 17 amino acids. The CDR3 region has the DNA TGTGCCAGCAGCAATTCTCCGTTGGAGGTCTGTGGCTATGGCTACACCTTC. Its protein is CASSNSPLEVCGYGYTF.

The chain employs TRBV20-1 and TRBJ2-1; the D call may be TRBD1 or TRBD2 (7 bases each). This CDR3 is 14 amino acids long. Germline-derived CDR1 and CDR2 are DFQATT and SNEGSKA (reference sequence). V was shortened by 3 bases and J by 9 bases, with 18 bases between the two germline ends. CDR3 nucleotide sequence: TGCAGTGCTAGTTGGGGAGGGGGCACGCGTGAGCAGTTCTTC. Translated: CSASWGGGTREQFF.

This sequence joins TRBV2 and TRBJ1-4; D ambiguous. Germline assignment: CDR1 SNHLY and CDR2 FYNNEI. The CDR3 is 11 residues long. With 5 bases removed from V and 11 bases from J, the gap between germline ends came to 9 bases. CDR3 amino acids: CASSPRQKLFF. In nucleotides, the CDR3 is TGTGCCAGCAGTCCTCGTCAGAAACTGTTTTTT.